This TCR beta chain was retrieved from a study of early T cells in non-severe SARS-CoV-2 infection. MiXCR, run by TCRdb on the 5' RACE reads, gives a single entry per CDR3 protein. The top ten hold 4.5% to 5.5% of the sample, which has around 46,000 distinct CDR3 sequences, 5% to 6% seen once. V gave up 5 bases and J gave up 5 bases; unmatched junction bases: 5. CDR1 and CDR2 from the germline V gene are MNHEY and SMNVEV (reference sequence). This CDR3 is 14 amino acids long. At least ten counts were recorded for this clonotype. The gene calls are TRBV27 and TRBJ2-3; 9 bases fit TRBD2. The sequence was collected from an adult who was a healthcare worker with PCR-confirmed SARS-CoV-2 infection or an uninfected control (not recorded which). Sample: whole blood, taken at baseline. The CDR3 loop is CASSQGLAGDTQYF. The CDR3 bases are TGTGCCAGCAGTCAGGGACTAGCAGGAGATACGCAGTATTTT.